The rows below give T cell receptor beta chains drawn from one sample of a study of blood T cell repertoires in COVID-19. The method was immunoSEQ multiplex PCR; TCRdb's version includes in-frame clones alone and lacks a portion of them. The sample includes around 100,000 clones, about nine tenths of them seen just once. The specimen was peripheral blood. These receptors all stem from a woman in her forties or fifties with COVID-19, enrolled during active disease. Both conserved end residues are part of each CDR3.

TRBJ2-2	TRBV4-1	CASSQPRGMNTGELFF
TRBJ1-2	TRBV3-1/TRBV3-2	CASSQERYGYTF
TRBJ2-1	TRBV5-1	CASRPGDNEQFF
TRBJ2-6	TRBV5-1	CASSLTGAGANVLTF
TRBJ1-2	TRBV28	CASSFNPTGDYGYTF
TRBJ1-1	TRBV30	CAWSNRMNTEAFF
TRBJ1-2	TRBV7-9	CASSLGQIFYGYTF
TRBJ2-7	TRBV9	CASSVALGGSGEQYF
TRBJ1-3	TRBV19	CASSTWDSSGNTIYF
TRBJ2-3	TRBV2	CANSVGLGTDTQYF
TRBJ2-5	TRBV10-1	CASSPTRKETQYF
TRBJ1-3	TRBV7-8	CASSLNKLYSGNTIYF
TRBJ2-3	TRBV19	CASSPNLGQGAGTQYF
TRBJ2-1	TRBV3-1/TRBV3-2	CASSLTMTSYNEQFF
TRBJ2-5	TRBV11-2	CASSPWGGNQETQYF
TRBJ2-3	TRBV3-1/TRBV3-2	CASSQDLAGAVTDTQYF
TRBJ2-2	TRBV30	CAWRWGEVTGELFF
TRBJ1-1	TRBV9	CASSVSIRQGAIVTEAFF
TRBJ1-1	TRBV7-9	CASSLVGLGQNTEAFF
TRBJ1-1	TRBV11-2	CASSRLGTGGTEAFF
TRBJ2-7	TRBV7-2	CASSLAGGKSYEQYF
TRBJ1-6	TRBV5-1	CASSPRPGQTGSNSPLHF
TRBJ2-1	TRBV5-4	CASMAGGASSYNEQFF
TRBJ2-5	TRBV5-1	CASSSGGGLLETQYF
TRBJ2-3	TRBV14	CASSQRVVTDTQYF
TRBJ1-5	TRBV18	CASSIQGGSNQPQHF
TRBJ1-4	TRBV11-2	CASSSIGTVNEKLFF
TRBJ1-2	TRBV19	CASTTQGANYGYTF
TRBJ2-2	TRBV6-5	CATRGQGDTGELFF
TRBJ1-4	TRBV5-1	CATRETGATNEKLFF
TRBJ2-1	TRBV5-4	CASSFGSGLAGTPDNEQFF
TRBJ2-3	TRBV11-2	CASSLGLAGSTDTQYF
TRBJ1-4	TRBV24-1	CATSRGQVGEKLFF
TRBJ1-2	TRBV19	CASGTGPNYGYTF
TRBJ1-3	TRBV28	CASRPAGYSGNTIYF
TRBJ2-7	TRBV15	CATSILRGQIKYEQYF
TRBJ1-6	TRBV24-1	CATSDLLVLGREVCDSPLHF
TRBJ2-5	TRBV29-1	CSVLPTAPQTQYF
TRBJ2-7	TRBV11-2	CASRRPGAYEQYF
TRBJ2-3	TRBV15	CATSREGQRADMQYF
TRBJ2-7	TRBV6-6	CASSYLGGEAYEQYF
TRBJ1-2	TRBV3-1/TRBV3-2	CASSLELYGYTF
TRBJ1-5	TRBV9	CASSVGTLRGNQPQHF